A selection of T cell receptor beta chains follows, all from one sample in a study of tumor and adjacent non-tumor tissue in lung cancer. From the multiplex PCR reads, TCRdb called clonotypes with MiXCR, one entry per CDR3 protein. This sample has about 120,000 distinct CDR3 sequences, with over 65% found just once. The source material was lung tumor tissue. These receptors all come from a man aged 25-40 years with non-small cell lung cancer. CDR3s include the opening cysteine and the closing phenylalanine or tryptophan. Each record gives: clone size, J gene, V gene, D gene, CDR3 DNA, CDR3 protein. The D gene is left open where the match is weak. A row's size may be missing; if present it is once, few, many or a size class.

.	TRBJ1-1	TRBV11-3	.	TGTGCCAGCAGCTCGCCCGACAGCCTGATCACCGAAGCTTTCTTT	CASSSPDSLITEAFF
.	TRBJ2-1	TRBV27	.	TGTGCCAGCAGTTCAAGCGGTGCCTCCTACAATGAGCAGTTCTTC	CASSSSGASYNEQFF
.	TRBJ2-3	TRBV24-1	.	TGTGCCACCAGTGATTCCAACAGATACAATCAGCCCCAGTATTTT	CATSDSNRYNQPQYF
.	TRBJ2-7	TRBV11-1	.	TGTACCAGCAGCTTAGTTTCCCCCGAGCAATACTTC	CTSSLVSPEQYF
.	TRBJ2-7	TRBV10-2	.	TGCGCCAGCATATCCAGGGCGATCTCCTACGAGCAGTACTTC	CASISRAISYEQYF
many	TRBJ2-1	TRBV20-1	TRBD2	TGCAGTGCTAGAGTAGCGGGGGGTTACAATGAGCAGTTCTTC	CSARVAGGYNEQFF
.	TRBJ1-1	TRBV11-3	TRBD1	TGTGCCAGCAGTTTAGGGGGCCGGAACACTGAAACTCTCTTT	CASSLGGRNTETLF
.	TRBJ1-5	TRBV6-6	.	TGTGCCTGCATCCCACTAAGGACGAATCAGCCCCAGCATTTT	CACIPLRTNQPQHF
.	TRBJ2-3	TRBV5-8	TRBD2	TGTGCCAGCAGCTTGGGGCGACTAGCGGGAGCAGATACGCAGTATTTT	CASSLGRLAGADTQYF
.	TRBJ2-5	TRBV7-8	TRBD1	TGTGCCAGCAGCTCCCGGACAGGCCAAGAGAACCAGTACTTC	CASSSRTGQENQYF
.	TRBJ1-2	TRBV29-1	.	TGCAGCGTTGCTGTAGCAGGGGCGATCCTGGGAGGCTACATCTTC	CSVAVAGAILGGYIF
.	TRBJ2-1	TRBV6-2/TRBV6-3	.	TGTGCCAGCAGTTACCTAGGGAATGAGCAGATCTTC	CASSYLGNEQIF
many	TRBJ2-1	TRBV6-5	.	TGTGCCAGCAGTTACTCCCGGGGGCCGAGCTCCTACAATGAGCAGTTCTTC	CASSYSRGPSSYNEQFF
.	TRBJ1-6	TRBV20-1	.	TGCAGTGCCCCATCCAGGGGAGGTAATTCACTCATCCACTTT	CSAPSRGGNSLIHF
.	TRBJ2-5	TRBV5-4	.	TGTGCCAGCAGCTTAAGACAGCTTGGGCAAGAGACCCAGTACTTC	CASSLRQLGQETQYF
once	TRBJ1-5	TRBV20-1	TRBD1	TGCAGTGCTATAGAGTCCAGGGGGCTTAGCAATCAGCCCCAGCATTTT	CSAIESRGLSNQPQHF
many	TRBJ2-1	TRBV20-1	.	TGCAGTGCTAGGTATCCCTCCTACAATGAGCAGTTCTTC	CSARYPSYNEQFF
.	TRBJ2-1	TRBV4-3	TRBD2	TGCGCCAGCAGCCAAACCACCCTTAGCGGGGGGGCAGGTGAGCAGTTCTTC	CASSQTTLSGGAGEQFF
.	TRBJ2-7	TRBV4-1	.	TGCGCCAGCAGCCAAGAGGACAGCCCCTACGAGCAGTACTTC	CASSQEDSPYEQYF
many	TRBJ2-1	TRBV20-1	.	TGCAGTGCTAGAGATGGGGCAGCGGCCCGCTACAATGAGCAGTTCTTC	CSARDGAAARYNEQFF
.	TRBJ2-7	TRBV20-1	.	TGCACTGCTAGAGCCTCCATTGACTACGAGCAATACTTC	CTARASIDYEQYF
many	TRBJ2-3	TRBV4-3	TRBD2	TGCGCCAGCAGCCAAGACTTTGGACTAGCGGGGGGCCCTTACACAGATACGCAGTATTTT	CASSQDFGLAGGPYTDTQYF
.	TRBJ1-1	TRBV7-9	.	TGTGCCAACAGCCGGACGACTAACACTGAAGCTTTCTTT	CANSRTTNTEAFF
.	TRBJ1-1	TRBV4-1	.	TGCACCAGCAGCCAGAAACACTTCAGCACTGAAGCTTTCTTT	CTSSQKHFSTEAFF
many	TRBJ2-4	TRBV20-1	.	TGCAGTGCTAGAGATCTTAGGTCCCGTCAGGGGCCGAAAAACATTCAGTACTTC	CSARDLRSRQGPKNIQYF
.	TRBJ2-1	TRBV11-3	TRBD1	TGTGCCAGCAGCCTCGGGACAGGGATATATGAGCAGTTCTTC	CASSLGTGIYEQFF
.	TRBJ1-6	TRBV5-1	.	TGCGCCAGCAGCTTGTCCACGGACACGGGTTCACCCCTCCACTTT	CASSLSTDTGSPLHF
many	TRBJ2-7	TRBV5-6	TRBD1	TGTGCCAGCAGTTACGACAGGGGTGAGCAGTACTTC	CASSYDRGEQYF
.	TRBJ1-6	TRBV4-3	.	TGCACCAGCAGCCTAGAATATCAAGGGAGGATTTCCTATAATTCACCCCTCCACTTT	CTSSLEYQGRISYNSPLHF
once	TRBJ1-1	TRBV6-1	.	TGTGCCGACAGGAGCTCTCCACAGAACACTGAAGCTTTCTTT	CADRSSPQNTEAFF
many	TRBJ1-5	TRBV12-3/TRBV12-4	.	TGTGCCAGCAGTTTAATGACAGGCATCAGGTCACAGCCCCAGCATTTT	CASSLMTGIRSQPQHF
.	TRBJ2-7	TRBV5-4	.	TGTGCCAGCAGCTCAAGAGGGGTCCTGAGGCATGCCTACAAGCAGTACTTC	CASSSRGVLRHAYKQYF
.	TRBJ1-1	TRBV11-2	.	TGTGCCAGCAGCCGGGAGGCAGGGGAAGGGAATACTGAAGCTTTCTTT	CASSREAGEGNTEAFF
.	TRBJ2-1	TRBV11-2	.	TGTGCCAGCAGCTCCCCCACTCCGGGCCGCTACAATGAGCAGTTCTTC	CASSSPTPGRYNEQFF
.	TRBJ2-1	TRBV28	.	TGTGCCAGCAGTTTAGGTAGGGTGACAGCCTACCAGTTCTTC	CASSLGRVTAYQFF
.	TRBJ2-3	TRBV20-1	.	TGCAGTGCTAGAGATAGACTGGCGGGCCTGAATTTT	CSARDRLAGLNF
once	TRBJ1-2	TRBV12-3/TRBV12-4	.	TGTGCCGGCAGTGTAGGGGCTGTCTACACCTTC	CAGSVGAVYTF
.	TRBJ2-7	TRBV6-2/TRBV6-3	.	TGTGCCAGCGGTTCTGGACAGTACATTTCCTACGAGCAGTACTTC	CASGSGQYISYEQYF
.	TRBJ2-7	TRBV11-2	.	TGTGTCAGCAGCTTAGTTTCGTCCTACAAGCGGTACTTC	CVSSLVSSYKRYF
.	TRBJ1-1	TRBV24-1	.	TGTGTCACCAGTTCGGAGGCAGGCCTCTCTGAAGCTTTCTTT	CVTSSEAGLSEAFF
many	TRBJ1-5	TRBV12-3/TRBV12-4	.	TGTGCCAGCAGTTTTCCCGGGGGCGGTCAGCCCCAGCATTTT	CASSFPGGGQPQHF
few	TRBJ2-5	TRBV24-1	.	TGTGCCACCAGTGATCCAAGAGCAACCAGGCAAGAGACCCAGTACTTC	CATSDPRATRQETQYF
.	TRBJ1-2	TRBV5-4	.	TGTGCCAGCAGCCCCGCCGTTGGGGCTAACTATGGCTACACCTTC	CASSPAVGANYGYTF
few	TRBJ2-7	TRBV20-1	TRBD2	TGCAGTACTAGAGTAGGTAGCGGGGGGATCCTATCCTACGAGCAGTACTTC	CSTRVGSGGILSYEQYF
many	TRBJ2-2	TRBV5-4	TRBD1	TGTGCCAGCAGCTTGAGGACAGGGGGTTACACCGGGGAGCTGTTTTTT	CASSLRTGGYTGELFF
.	TRBJ2-7	TRBV4-3	.	TGCGCCGGCAGCCGAGAAAGGGGGAGCTCCTACGAGCAGTACTTC	CAGSRERGSSYEQYF
.	TRBJ2-3	TRBV5-1	TRBD1	TGCGCCAGCAGCGGGCCGGGACAGCACACAGATACGCAGTATTTT	CASSGPGQHTDTQYF
.	TRBJ2-1	TRBV4-1	.	TGCGCCAGCAGCCAGGACACAGGGACCCCTTACTACAATGAGCAGTTCTTC	CASSQDTGTPYYNEQFF
.	TRBJ2-2	TRBV19	TRBD2	TGTGCCAGTAGTAGCGGGAGGTTCGCCGGGGAGCTGTTTTTT	CASSSGRFAGELFF
.	TRBJ1-2	TRBV28	TRBD1	TGTGCCAGCAGTTTACTGGACAGGGTTTATGGCTACACCTTC	CASSLLDRVYGYTF
.	TRBJ1-1	TRBV6-2/TRBV6-3	.	TGTACCAGCAGATATGGCCGGAACACTGAAGCTTTCTTT	CTSRYGRNTEAFF
medium-sized	TRBJ1-5	TRBV6-1	TRBD1	TGTGCCAGCAGTCGGGACAGGATGAATCAGCCCCAGCATTTT	CASSRDRMNQPQHF
.	TRBJ2-3	TRBV11-2	.	TGTGTCAGCAGCCGGACTGGCCCAGATACGCAATATTTT	CVSSRTGPDTQYF
few	TRBJ2-1	TRBV5-4	.	TGTGCCAGCAGCTTAGGGGGAAGGGGATACAATGAGCAGTTCTTC	CASSLGGRGYNEQFF
few	TRBJ2-1	TRBV4-3	.	TGCGCCAGCAGCCAGGTTTATAGGGACAATGAGCAGATCTTC	CASSQVYRDNEQIF
.	TRBJ2-7	TRBV6-1	.	TGTGCTAGCAGGAGACCTCACGATCAGTACTTC	CASRRPHDQYF
.	TRBJ1-6	TRBV12-3/TRBV12-4	TRBD1	TGTACCAGCAGTTTAAGCCGTCCCAACAGGGGGCGATCATCCCTCCACTTT	CTSSLSRPNRGRSSLHF